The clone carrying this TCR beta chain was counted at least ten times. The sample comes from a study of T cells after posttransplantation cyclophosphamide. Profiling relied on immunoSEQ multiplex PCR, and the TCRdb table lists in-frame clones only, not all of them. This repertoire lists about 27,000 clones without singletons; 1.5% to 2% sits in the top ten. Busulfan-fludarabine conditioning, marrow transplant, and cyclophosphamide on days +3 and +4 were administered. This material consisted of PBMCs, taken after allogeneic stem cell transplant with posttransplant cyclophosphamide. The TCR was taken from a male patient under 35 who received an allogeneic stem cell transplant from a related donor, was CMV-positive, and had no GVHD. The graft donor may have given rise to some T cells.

The CDR3 DNA reads TGCGCCAGCAGTGACCCGGGGAATGAGCAGTTCTTC. Translating it yields CASSDPGNEQFF. J is TRBJ2-1 and V is TRBV10-1; D is possibly TRBD2 (5 bases). This CDR3 has 12 residues. Trimming removed 3 bases from V and 7 bases from J, with 7 bases in between. In germline, CDR1 is WNHNN, CDR2 SYGVQD (reference sequence).